This entry describes one T cell receptor beta chain. With 6 bases removed from V and 0 bases from J, the gap between germline ends came to 11 bases. CDR1 and CDR2 (germline): MNHEY, SVGAGI. CDR3 length equals 15 residues. This sample is drawn from a study of cytomegalovirus exposure and HLA in healthy donors. PCR employed 60 Vbeta and 13 Jbeta primers. Profiled with immunoSEQ multiplex PCR; TCRdb holds only in-frame clones, not every one. The table gives about 52,000 clones; the top ten clones make up approximately 9.9% of it. Source material: PBMCs. The V call is TRBV6-5, the J call TRBJ2-2; D perhaps matches TRBD2 (6 bases). The TCR sequence derives from a woman between 45 and 60 years old in good health and CMV-seropositive. CDR3 sequence (DNA): TGTGCCAGCAGCCGGGGGACTTCGAACACCGGGGAGCTGTTTTTT. It encodes CASSRGTSNTGELFF.